The text below deals with one T cell receptor beta chain. Using immunoSEQ multiplex PCR, the repertoire was profiled, and TCRdb retains in-frame clones only, with some absent. The table records about 680,000 clones, about 90% of them present only once. As defined, naive CD8 cells were CD45RO-negative and positively selected for CCR7, with terminally differentiated effector memory CD45RA+ cells excluded. CDR1 is SGHRS, CDR2 YFSETQ, per germline. The CDR3 covers 14 residues. V lost 7 bases to trimming and J lost 8 bases; unmatched junction nucleotides: 11. The data were obtained in a study of shared clonotypes between healthy human individuals.

Sequencing was done on a sample of naive CD8+ T cells sorted from blood. The genes are TRBV5-1 and TRBJ2-1; 8 nucleotides match TRBD2. The sequence was collected from a man aged 25-40 years in good health. The CDR3 is CASRLARGHDEQFF. The CDR3 coding sequence is TGCGCCAGCCGACTAGCGCGAGGTCACGATGAGCAGTTCTTC.